The sequence of this TCR beta chain was determined in a study of post-analysis software for immune sequencing data. Unique molecular identifiers were present in the TCR beta cDNA libraries. TCRdb redid the calling of the PCR reads with MiXCR, one entry per CDR3 protein. The table lists approximately 730,000 distinct CDR3 sequences, less than 35% of them singletons. Regarding this clonotype: Its target is unknown.

The germline V gene encodes CDR1 SNHLY and CDR2 FYNNEI. Trimming cost V 8 bases and J 12 bases; bases outside gene matches: 5. CDR3 length: 12 residues. Overall study results and limits: Relative to controls, patients had a few TRBV segments at higher frequency, with TRBV5-6, TRBV5-1 and TRBV20-1 among these.

This chain uses TRBV2 with TRBJ2-5; 14 bases fit TRBD2. This clonotype originated in a girl aged 5 to 17 with multiple sclerosis. Input material: blood. CDR3: CASGGLAGEKYF. In DNA, the CDR3 is TGTGCCAGCGGGGGACTAGCGGGGGAAAAGTACTTC.